Listed here are 29 T cell receptor beta chains from one sample, sequenced in a study of blood T cells in healthy people across ages. Together with a sample-barcoded 5' primer, a J-beta primer mix was included in a second PCR lasting about 6 to 11 cycles. TCRdb processed the 5' RACE reads anew with MiXCR; each CDR3 protein has one entry. The sample yields some 760,000 distinct CDR3 sequences, about 25% seen once. This sample also appeared in a second study, on T cells of mothers and their children.

The sequenced sample was blood. The origin of the receptors is a boy aged 5-17 years in good health.

This chain joins TRBV7-9 and TRBJ2-7; a possible D gene is TRBD2 (5 bases). The CDR3 is 13 residues long. The V gene lost 4 bases and the J gene lost 5 bases, with 12 bases spanning the gap. CDR1 is SEHNR, CDR2 FQNEAQ, per germline (reference sequence). The CDR3 DNA reads as TGTGCCAGCAGCTCGTTACGGGGAGACGAGCAGTACTTC. It is translated as CASSSLRGDEQYF.

V and J are TRBV3-1 and TRBJ2-7, with 12 bases lining up with TRBD2. V shed 5 bases and J 0 bases; nucleotides not matched to a gene: 8. The germline gives CDR1 LGHDT, CDR2 YNNKEL (reference sequence). This CDR3 region has 17 residues. CDR3 residues: CASSYGLAGFTSYEQYF. The DNA of the CDR3 is TGTGCCAGCAGCTACGGACTAGCGGGATTTACCTCCTACGAGCAGTACTTC.

The J gene is TRBJ2-5, the V gene TRBV7-2; tentatively, D is TRBD2 (5 bases). Trimming removed 2 bases from V and 4 bases from J, with 11 bases in between. The CDR3 runs to 14 residues. The germline V gene encodes CDR1 SGHTA and CDR2 FQGNSA. The CDR3 region is CASSLPGSGETQYF. Here the CDR3 DNA reads TGTGCCAGCAGCTTACCCGGCAGCGGAGAGACCCAGTACTTC. The full variable domain, its missing parts supplied by reference TRBV7-2 and TRBJ2-5, is GAGVSQSPSNKVTEKGKDVELRCDPISGHTALYWYRQSLGQGLEFLIYFQGNSAPDKSGLPSDRFSAERTGGSVSTLTIQRTQQEDSAVYLCASSLPGSGETQYFGPGTRLLVL.

This clonotype appeared many times. The chain is built from TRBV7-9 and TRBJ2-7; 9 bases line up with TRBD1. The CDR3 has 15 residues. V lost 5 bases and J lost 1; bases outside the gene matches: 6. Per germline, CDR1 SEHNR and CDR2 FQNEAQ (reference sequence). The CDR3 loop is CASSPGQGPSYEQYF. Here the CDR3 DNA reads TGTGCCAGCAGCCCTGGACAGGGGCCGTCCTACGAGCAGTACTTC.

The rearrangement links TRBV11-1 to TRBJ2-5, with 15 bases that match TRBD2. V gave up 4 bases and J gave up 2 bases; unmatched junction bases: 17. The CDR3 consists of 21 residues. Germline values: CDR1 SGHAT, CDR2 FQDESV (reference sequence). In DNA, the CDR3 is TGTGCCAGCAGCTCAATTCTTCAGAGGACTAGCGGGGGGGCCGGACAAGAGACCCAGTACTTC. It translates to CASSSILQRTSGGAGQETQYF.

This clonotype appeared a few times. The rearrangement links TRBV7-3 to TRBJ2-2; 10 bases are shared with TRBD1. The CDR3 has 18 amino acids. Germline V CDR1 and CDR2: SGHTA, FQGTGA. Unmatched junction bases numbered 10, after V lost 0 bases and J lost 6 bases. The CDR3 coding sequence is TGTGCCAGCAGCTTAACGGGGACAGGGGAAGAGGTTGCCGGGGAGCTGTTTTTT. Amino acids: CASSLTGTGEEVAGELFF.

This CDR3 is CSALGTSGAGETQYF. In DNA, the CDR3 is TGCAGTGCACTCGGGACTAGCGGCGCTGGAGAGACCCAGTACTTC. The chain employs TRBV20-1 and TRBJ2-5; 11 bases align to TRBD2. The junction had 10 bases not matched to a gene; V was cut back by 6 bases and J by 4 bases. CDR3 length equals 15 residues. The V gene's germline CDR1 is DFQATT and CDR2 SNEGSKA (reference sequence).

The gene calls are TRBV12-3 or TRBV12-4 and TRBJ1-4; unclear D gene. The CDR3 runs 14 residues. V was shortened by 5 bases and J by 7 bases, with 14 bases between the two germline ends. The CDR3 DNA sequence: TGTGCCAGCAGTGAGGATACAGAAGCTGAAAAACTGTTTTTT. Translation: CASSEDTEAEKLFF.

The CDR3 protein is CSVPGVGRNTEAFF. The CDR3 DNA reads as TGCAGCGTGCCAGGGGTGGGAAGGAACACTGAAGCTTTCTTT. The genes are TRBV29-1 and TRBJ1-1; TRBD1 is a possible D gene (6 bases). Germline V gives CDR1 SQVTM, CDR2 ANQGSEA. The V gene lost 6 bases and the J gene lost 1 base, with 15 bases spanning the gap. This CDR3 is built from 14 residues.

The chain joins TRBV27 to TRBJ1-1; no reliable D call. Trimming took off 0 bases at V and 13 bases at J, with 18 bases between the two ends. The CDR3 sequence is 14 residues long. Germline CDR1 reads MNHEY; CDR2 reads SMNVEV (reference sequence). The CDR3, as DNA: TGTGCCAGCAGTTTATCGGGCCTCGGAGGGAAAGTTTTCTTT. This gives the protein CASSLSGLGGKVFF.

This clonotype was seen a handful of times. The chain is built from TRBV12-3 or TRBV12-4 and TRBJ1-1, with a possible D match to TRBD1 (5 bases). The ends were cut back, 3 bases at V and 6 bases at J, with 8 bases in the middle. This CDR3 spans 12 amino acids. CDR3 DNA sequence: TGTGCCAGCAGTTTTGCGGGGGCTGAAGCTTTCTTT. Translated: CASSFAGAEAFF.

This clonotype was seen only a few times. This chain connects TRBV5-6 to TRBJ2-4; D not certain. V was trimmed by 3 bases and J by 0 bases, leaving 4 bases between them. Germline values: CDR1 SGHDT, CDR2 YYEEEE. The CDR3 is 13 residues long. CDR3: CASSYLAKNIQYF. DNA of the CDR3: TGTGCCAGCAGCTATTTAGCCAAAAACATTCAGTACTTC.

This clonotype came up a few times. This sequence joins TRBV9 and TRBJ2-3; maybe TRBD2 (5 bases). Germline V gene sequence: CDR1 SGDLS, CDR2 YYNGEE. Trimming removed 3 bases from V and 4 bases from J, with 6 bases in between. The length of the CDR3 is 12 residues. The CDR3 loop reads CASSADSDTQYF. The CDR3 nucleotides are TGTGCCAGCAGCGCGGACTCAGATACGCAGTATTTT.

This chain uses TRBV9 with TRBJ2-1; D is perhaps TRBD1 or TRBD2 (6 bases each). Trimming pared 6 bases from V and 2 bases from J, leaving 15 bases between. The V gene's germline CDR1 is SGDLS and CDR2 YYNGEE. The length of the CDR3 is 15 residues. CDR3 DNA: TGTGCCAGCACCGGAGGGGACATTACCTACAATGAGCAGTTCTTC. Its protein product is CASTGGDITYNEQFF.

The rearrangement uses TRBV9 and TRBJ2-5; D assignment may be TRBD1 or TRBD2 (5 bases each). V shed 3 bases and J shed 5 bases, with 17 bases lying between them. Germline values: CDR1 SGDLS, CDR2 YYNGEE. The CDR3 sequence is 15 residues long. The CDR3 sequence is CASSGSGRSGETQYF. In nucleotides, the CDR3 is TGTGCCAGCAGCGGGTCGGGGCGTTCGGGGGAGACCCAGTACTTC.

This clonotype was seen a few times. The chain combines TRBV7-2 with TRBJ2-5; D call uncertain. Gene TRBJ2-7 matches the end of the DNA better, so the J call may be wrong. This CDR3 is built from 16 residues. The V gene's germline CDR1 is SGHTA and CDR2 FQGNSA. The DNA for the CDR3 is TGTGCCAGCAGCTTAGTGGCCACAGTCGTCTCCTACGAGCAGTACTTC. Translating gives CASSLVATVVSYEQYF.

This sequence joins TRBV10-3 and TRBJ2-7; 8 bases map to TRBD1. The CDR3 is made up of 15 amino acids. V shed 9 bases, J shed 1 base, and the junction held 11 bases outside the gene matches. Per the germline V gene, CDR1 is ENHRY and CDR2 is SYGVKD. This chain's CDR3 is CAIDAGGMDSYEQYF. The CDR3 DNA sequence: TGTGCCATAGATGCAGGGGGCATGGATTCCTACGAGCAGTACTTC.

This clonotype was seen only a few times. CDR3 DNA: TGTGCCAGCAGCCAGGCTACCCCGGGACTAGCGGCCTACGAGCAGTACTTC. Residues: CASSQATPGLAAYEQYF. The rearrangement joins TRBV4-2 to TRBJ2-7, with 11 bases fitting TRBD2. The CDR3 length is 17 residues. CDR1 is LGHNA, CDR2 YNFKEQ, per germline. After removal of 3 bases from V and 2 bases from J, the junction contained 9 bases not matched to a gene.

The chain recombines TRBV14 with TRBJ1-4; the D gene is possibly TRBD1 (5 bases). V lost 2 bases and J 7 bases, leaving 8 bases between the germline ends. Germline CDR1 SGHDN, CDR2 FVKESK. The CDR3 is 13 residues long. The CDR3 protein is CASSQSGAEKLFF. In nucleotides, the CDR3 is TGTGCCAGCAGCCAATCCGGGGCTGAAAAACTGTTTTTT.

This sequence joins TRBV20-1 and TRBJ1-3; D is possibly TRBD1 (5 bases). Germline V gives CDR1 DFQATT, CDR2 SNEGSKA (reference sequence). V lost 0 bases, J lost 0 bases, and 12 bases lay in between. There are 16 residues in the CDR3. The CDR3 sequence is CSARDEGRGSGNTIYF. The CDR3 coding sequence is TGCAGTGCTAGAGATGAAGGAAGGGGCTCTGGAAACACCATATATTTT.

This chain links TRBV7-8 with TRBJ2-7; TRBD1 matches at 7 bases. The germline gives CDR1 SGHVS, CDR2 FQNEAQ. This CDR3 region has 15 residues. Unmatched junction bases numbered 11, after V lost 5 bases and J lost 4 bases. CDR3 bases: TGTGCCAGCAGCCCGGTAGGACAGGTTAAGTACGAGCAGTACTTC. It specifies CASSPVGQVKYEQYF.

The chain joins TRBV5-1 to TRBJ1-1, with 8 positions matching TRBD1. V lost 4 bases to trimming and J lost 6 bases; unmatched junction nucleotides: 5. The CDR3 length is 13 residues. Germline values: CDR1 SGHRS, CDR2 YFSETQ. The CDR3 reads CASSPGGLAEAFF. The CDR3 nucleotides are TGCGCCAGCAGCCCAGGGGGCTTGGCTGAAGCTTTCTTT. Drawing the rest from reference TRBV5-1 and TRBJ1-1, the complete variable domain is KAGVTQTPRYLIKTRGQQVTLSCSPISGHRSVSWYQQTPGQGLQFLFEYFSETQRNKGNFPGRFSGRQFSNSRSEMNVSTLELGDSALYLCASSPGGLAEAFFGQGTRLTVV.

A single count supports this clonotype. The chain carries TRBV15 and TRBJ2-2, with a weak D call TRBD1 (7 bases). The CDR3 is 18 amino acids. V dropped 0 bases and J dropped 5 bases, with 19 bases sitting between them. Germline CDR1 reads LNHNV; CDR2 reads YYDKDF (reference sequence). The CDR3 nucleotides are TGTGCCACCAGCAGAGATCTCCCGCAGGGGGGAAATACCGGGGAGCTGTTTTTT. Translation gives CATSRDLPQGGNTGELFF.

The chain has TRBV4-1 and TRBJ2-5, with a weak D call TRBD1 (6 bases). Germline CDR1 is MGHRA and CDR2 is YSYEKL. V was shortened by 0 bases and J by 1 base, with 12 bases between the two germline ends. CDR3 length: 16 amino acids. The CDR3 DNA follows: TGCGCCAGCAGCCAAGATAGGGGGACAACCCAAGAGACCCAGTACTTC. Residues: CASSQDRGTTQETQYF.

There are a few counts of this clonotype. One junction end disagrees with the germline gene, perhaps due to a read error. The chain is built from TRBV6-5 and TRBJ2-4, with 14 positions matching TRBD2. Germline V gene data show CDR1 as MNHEY and CDR2 as SVGAGI. The CDR3 is 13 amino acids. The CDR3 is CASREGLAGVQYF. CDR3 coding DNA: TGCGCCAGCAGAGAGGGACTAGCGGGAGTTCAGTACTTC.

This clonotype was found a few times. V usage is TRBV6-5 and J usage is TRBJ1-2; the D is unclear. The CDR3 totals 13 residues. With 6 bases removed from V and 6 bases from J, the gap between germline ends came to 14 bases. From germline, CDR1 is MNHEY and CDR2 SVGAGI. The CDR3 sequence is CASSSDPLHGYTF. The CDR3 bases are TGTGCCAGCAGCTCGGACCCGCTCCATGGCTACACCTTC.

This rearrangement joins TRBV12-3 or TRBV12-4 to TRBJ2-1; 9 bases are shared with TRBD2. The CDR3 loop spans 16 amino acids. V lost 6 bases, J lost 0 bases, and 6 bases stayed unmatched. In DNA form, the CDR3 reads TGTGCCAGCAGGCCTAGCGGGAAGGTCTCCTACAATGAGCAGTTCTTC. Translating gives CASRPSGKVSYNEQFF.

V gene TRBV12-3 or TRBV12-4 combines with J gene TRBJ2-5; D not resolved. The tail of the sequence fits TRBJ2-7 better, so the J call may be wrong. The CDR3 is 16 residues long. DNA for the CDR3: TGTGCCAGCAGTCCTCTTGGAAACCCATTACTCGACGAGCAGTACTTC. It translates to CASSPLGNPLLDEQYF.

This chain links TRBV20-1 with TRBJ1-1; TRBD1 is a possible D gene (5 bases). The germline gives CDR1 DFQATT, CDR2 SNEGSKA (reference sequence). The CDR3 consists of 14 residues. Trimming shortened V by 7 bases and J by 5 bases, and 20 bases separated the two germline ends. CDR3 nucleotide sequence: TGCAGTGTAGAGGGGCATGGTCTTACAACTGAAGCTTTCTTT. Translation gives CSVEGHGLTTEAFF.